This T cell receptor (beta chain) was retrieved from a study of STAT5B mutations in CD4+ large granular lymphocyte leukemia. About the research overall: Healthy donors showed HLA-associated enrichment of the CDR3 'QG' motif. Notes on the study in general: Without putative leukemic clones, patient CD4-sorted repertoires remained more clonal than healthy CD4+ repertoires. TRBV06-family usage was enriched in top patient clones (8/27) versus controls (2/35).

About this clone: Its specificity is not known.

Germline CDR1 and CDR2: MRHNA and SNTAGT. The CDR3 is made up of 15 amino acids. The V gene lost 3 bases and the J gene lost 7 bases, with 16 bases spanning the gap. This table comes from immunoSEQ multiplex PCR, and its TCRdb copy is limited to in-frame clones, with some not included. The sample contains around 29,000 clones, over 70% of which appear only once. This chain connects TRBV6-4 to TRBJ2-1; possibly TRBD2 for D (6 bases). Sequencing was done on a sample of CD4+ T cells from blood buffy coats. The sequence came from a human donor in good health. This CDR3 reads CASSEWDSGANEQFF. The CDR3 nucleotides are TGTGCCAGCAGTGAGTGGGACTCCGGGGCGAATGAGCAGTTCTTC.